The 18 T cell receptor beta chains below were found in one sample sequenced in a study of OX40 agonist ivuxolimab in advanced cancers. Here immunoSEQ multiplex PCR was the method, and the copy in TCRdb shows in-frame clones only, minus some. This table holds tens of thousands of clones, 80% to 95% found once. Sequenced here: CD4+ or CD8+ T cells sorted from blood, sampled in a trial of the OX40 agonist ivuxolimab. These receptors were obtained from an adult with an advanced solid tumor such as melanoma, head and neck, liver or kidney cancer.

V usage is TRBV10-3 and J usage is TRBJ2-3; the D gene is possibly TRBD2 (6 bases). Looked up from germline, CDR1 is ENHRY and CDR2 is SYGVKD. Trimming left V 5 bases short and J 2 bases short, with 11 bases between. The CDR3 runs 14 residues. CDR3 amino acids: CAISPRGTTDTQYF. As DNA, the CDR3 is TGTGCCATCAGTCCGCGCGGGACCACAGATACGCAGTATTTT.

This chain joins TRBV14 and TRBJ1-1; 7 positions agree with TRBD1. Germline lookup yields CDR1 SGHDN and CDR2 FVKESK. The CDR3 length is 13 residues. The V gene end was trimmed by 4 bases and the J gene end by 10 bases; junction bases not matched to a gene: 9. Here the CDR3 reads CASSLRQGGRAFF. The DNA for the CDR3 is TGTGCCAGCAGCCTACGACAGGGCGGACGAGCTTTCTTT.

V and J are TRBV5-1 and TRBJ2-5; TRBD1 matches at 9 bases. Germline V CDR1 and CDR2: SGHRS, YFSETQ. This CDR3 is 14 amino acids long. J gave up 4 bases and V 4 bases, and 5 bases lay outside the gene matches. The CDR3 loop is CASSAGQGIETQYF. CDR3 in DNA: TGCGCCAGCAGCGCGGGACAGGGAATAGAGACCCAGTACTTC.

The chain has TRBV13 and TRBJ1-2; D unclear. V lost 2 bases, J lost 4 bases, and 17 bases lay in between. Germline loops: CDR1 PRHDT, CDR2 FYEKMQ (reference sequence). CDR3 size: 16 residues. CDR3 sequence: CASSLYSNPPSYGYTF. CDR3 DNA sequence: TGTGCCAGCAGCTTATATTCCAACCCTCCATCCTATGGCTACACCTTC.

V and J are TRBV19 and TRBJ2-3; 7 nucleotides match TRBD2. The CDR3 length is 14 residues. Germline assignment: CDR1 LNHDA and CDR2 SQIVND (reference sequence). With V trimmed by 5 bases and J by 3 bases, 5 bases remained unmatched. This CDR3 is CASSFPAGTDTQYF. In DNA, the CDR3 is TGTGCCAGTAGTTTTCCAGCGGGAACAGATACGCAGTATTTT.

V usage is TRBV11-3 and J usage is TRBJ2-2; D is uncertain. Per germline, CDR1 SGHNT and CDR2 YENEEA. The ends were cut back, 3 bases at V and 5 bases at J, with 10 bases in the middle. CDR3 length equals 14 residues. In DNA, the CDR3 is TGTGCCAGCAGCTTCACAGAATCGACCGGGGAGCTGTTTTTT. Residues: CASSFTESTGELFF.

J is TRBJ1-5 and V is TRBV30; D is undetermined. V shed 3 bases and J shed 4 bases, with 13 bases lying between them. The CDR3 is 14 residues long. Germline CDR1 reads GTSNPN; CDR2 reads SVGIG (reference sequence). The CDR3 coding sequence is TGTGCCTGGAGCCTGGGTTCAATTAATCAGCCCCAGCATTTT. This translates into CAWSLGSINQPQHF.

For the CDR3, the DNA is TGTGCCAGCAGTGATTCGGGACCGCGGGAGCAGTACTTC. Protein product: CASSDSGPREQYF. The chain recombines TRBV25-1 with TRBJ2-7, with D possibly being TRBD1 or TRBD2 (5 bases each). The germline V gene has CDR1 MGHDK and CDR2 SYGVNS. V lost 3 bases, J lost 7 bases, and 13 bases lay in between. The CDR3 sequence is 13 residues long.

The genes are TRBV5-5 and TRBJ2-7, with 7 bases aligning to TRBD1. This CDR3 region has 14 residues. V was pared by 0 bases and J by 2 bases, with 2 bases of the junction left unmatched. Germline-derived CDR1 and CDR2 are SGHKS and YYEKEE (reference sequence). The CDR3 spells CASSLAGQPYEQYF. In DNA, the CDR3 is TGTGCCAGCAGCTTGGCGGGACAGCCCTACGAGCAGTACTTC. Together with reference TRBV5-5 and TRBJ2-7, the CDR3 gives the full variable domain: DAGVTQSPTHLIKTRGQQVTLRCSPISGHKSVSWYQQVLGQGPQFIFQYYEKEERGRGNFPDRFSARQFPNYSSELNVNALLLGDSALYLCASSLAGQPYEQYFGPGTRLTVT.

The chain recombines TRBV30 with TRBJ2-2, with D hard to call. CDR3 length equals 11 residues. V was clipped by 2 bases and J by 4 bases, with 2 bases between them. The germline V gene encodes CDR1 GTSNPN and CDR2 SVGIG (reference sequence). CDR3: CAWSITGELFF. CDR3 coding DNA: TGTGCCTGGAGTATCACCGGGGAGCTGTTTTTT.

The rearrangement uses TRBV10-1 and TRBJ2-3; unclear D gene. CDR3 length: 15 residues. Germline V lookup: CDR1 WNHNN, CDR2 SYGVQD (reference sequence). V dropped 2 bases and J dropped 0 bases, with 9 bases sitting between them. The CDR3 region is CASSESLTSTDTQYF. The DNA of the CDR3 is TGCGCCAGCAGTGAGAGTTTGACTAGCACAGATACGCAGTATTTT.

This rearrangement joins TRBV5-5 to TRBJ1-1; D call uncertain. The V end lost 1 base, the J end lost 1 base, and 8 bases lay between the germline ends. The germline CDR1 and CDR2 sequences are SGHKS and YYEKEE (reference sequence). The CDR3 consists of 14 residues. DNA for the CDR3: TGTGCCAGCAGCTTGAGGATCCCGAACACTGAAGCTTTCTTT. It encodes CASSLRIPNTEAFF.

The chain is built from TRBV7-2 and TRBJ2-3; TRBD2 matches 14 bases. With V trimmed by 4 bases and J by 4 bases, 7 bases remained unmatched. CDR3 size: 17 residues. Germline loops: CDR1 SGHTA, CDR2 FQGNSA. CDR3 amino acids: CASSSWTSGRSADTQYF. The CDR3 region has the DNA TGTGCCAGCAGCTCCTGGACTAGCGGGAGGTCGGCAGATACGCAGTATTTT.

V usage is TRBV2 and J usage is TRBJ2-1, with TRBD1 matching 8 bases. Losses at the gene ends were 6 bases for V and 6 bases for J; bases not matched to a gene: 7. This CDR3 has 14 residues. Germline-derived CDR1 and CDR2 are SNHLY and FYNNEI. The CDR3 DNA follows: TGTGCCAGCAGCCCCCGGGGACAGGCCAATGAGCAGTTCTTC. Protein: CASSPRGQANEQFF.

The V and J genes are TRBV5-4 and TRBJ1-2; 7 nucleotides align to TRBD1. With V trimmed by 3 bases and J by 5 bases, 10 bases remained unmatched. Germline-derived CDR1 and CDR2 are SGHNT and YYREEE (reference sequence). This CDR3 spans 15 amino acids. The CDR3 coding sequence is TGTGCCAGCAGCTCAGGGACAGAGGGAATTTATGGCTACACCTTC. Translated: CASSSGTEGIYGYTF.

The rearrangement joins TRBV28 to TRBJ2-7; TRBD1 might be the D (8 bases). This CDR3 region has 15 residues. Deletions cut 6 bases from V and 4 bases from J, with 19 bases between. Germline V gene sequence: CDR1 MDHEN, CDR2 SYDVKM. In nucleotides, the CDR3 is TGTGCCAGCAGCCGTGGACAGGGAGGGCGGTACGAGCAGTACTTC. It yields the protein CASSRGQGGRYEQYF.

The chain couples TRBV5-4 to TRBJ2-1; D remains ambiguous. This CDR3 comprises 11 residues. V shed 2 bases and J shed 8 bases, with 5 bases lying between them. Germline V CDR1 and CDR2: SGHNT, YYREEE (reference sequence). The CDR3 DNA reads as TGTGCCAGCAGCTTTTTGGATGAGCAGTTCTTC. Encoded protein: CASSFLDEQFF.

The chain carries TRBV7-6 and TRBJ1-3; the match to TRBD1 covers 8 bases. In germline, CDR1 is SGHVS, CDR2 FNYEAQ. V lost 5 bases, J lost 4 bases, and 10 bases stayed unmatched. This CDR3 contains 16 residues. The CDR3 spells CASSPSIRGLGNTIYF. The CDR3 DNA sequence: TGTGCCAGCAGCCCGTCGATCAGGGGGCTAGGAAACACCATATATTTT.